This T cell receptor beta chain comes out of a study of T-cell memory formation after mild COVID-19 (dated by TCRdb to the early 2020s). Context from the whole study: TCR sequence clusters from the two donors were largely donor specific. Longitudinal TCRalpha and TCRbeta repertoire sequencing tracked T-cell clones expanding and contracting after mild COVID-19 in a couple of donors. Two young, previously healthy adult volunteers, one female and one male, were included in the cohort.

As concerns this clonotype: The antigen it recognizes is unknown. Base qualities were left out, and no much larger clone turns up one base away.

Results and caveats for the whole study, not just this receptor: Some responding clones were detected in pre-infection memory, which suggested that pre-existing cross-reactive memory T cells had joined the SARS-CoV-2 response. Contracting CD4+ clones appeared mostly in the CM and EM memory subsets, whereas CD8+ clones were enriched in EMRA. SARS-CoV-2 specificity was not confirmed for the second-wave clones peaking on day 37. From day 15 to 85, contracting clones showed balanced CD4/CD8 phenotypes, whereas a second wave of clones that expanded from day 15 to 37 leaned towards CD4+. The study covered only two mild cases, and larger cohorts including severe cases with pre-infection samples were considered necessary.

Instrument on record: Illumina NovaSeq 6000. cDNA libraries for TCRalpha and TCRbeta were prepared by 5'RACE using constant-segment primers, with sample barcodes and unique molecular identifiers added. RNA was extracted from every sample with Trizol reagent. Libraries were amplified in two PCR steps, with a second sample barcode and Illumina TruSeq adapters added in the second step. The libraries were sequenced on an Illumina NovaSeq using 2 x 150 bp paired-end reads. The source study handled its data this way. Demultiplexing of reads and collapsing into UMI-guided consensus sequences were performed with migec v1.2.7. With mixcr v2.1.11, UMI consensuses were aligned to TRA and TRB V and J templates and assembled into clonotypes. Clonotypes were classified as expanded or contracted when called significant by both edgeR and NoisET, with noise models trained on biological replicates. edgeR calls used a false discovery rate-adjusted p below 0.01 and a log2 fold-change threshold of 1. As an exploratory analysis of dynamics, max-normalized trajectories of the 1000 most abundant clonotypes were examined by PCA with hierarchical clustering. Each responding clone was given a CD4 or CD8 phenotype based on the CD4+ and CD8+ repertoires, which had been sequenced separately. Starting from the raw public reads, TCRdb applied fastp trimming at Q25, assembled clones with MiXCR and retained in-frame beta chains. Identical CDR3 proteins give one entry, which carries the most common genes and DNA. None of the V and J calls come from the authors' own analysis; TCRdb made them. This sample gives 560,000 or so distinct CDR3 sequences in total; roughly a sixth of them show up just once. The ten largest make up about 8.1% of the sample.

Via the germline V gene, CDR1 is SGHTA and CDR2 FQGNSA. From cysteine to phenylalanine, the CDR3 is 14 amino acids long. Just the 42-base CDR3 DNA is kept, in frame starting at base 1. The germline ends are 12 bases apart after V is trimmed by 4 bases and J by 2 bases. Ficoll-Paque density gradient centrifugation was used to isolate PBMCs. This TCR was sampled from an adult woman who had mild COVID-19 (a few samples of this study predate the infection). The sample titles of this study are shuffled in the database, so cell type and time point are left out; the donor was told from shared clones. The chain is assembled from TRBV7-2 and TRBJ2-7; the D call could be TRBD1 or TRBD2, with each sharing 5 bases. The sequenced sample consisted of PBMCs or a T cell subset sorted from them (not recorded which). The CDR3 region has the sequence CASSSGDPPYEQYF. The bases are TGTGCCAGCAGCTCCGGGGACCCGCCCTACGAGCAGTACTTC.